This T cell receptor beta chain emerged from a study of blood T cells in healthy people across ages. In this sample, this clonotype turned up a few times. With a J-beta primer mix and a sample-barcoded 5' primer, a second PCR ran 7 to 11 cycles. One entry per CDR3 protein results from TCRdb running MiXCR on the 5' RACE reads. This table holds 1.5 million to 2 million distinct CDR3 sequences, roughly 50% found once. This CDR3 comprises 12 residues. The ends were cut back, 3 bases at V and 7 bases at J, with 10 bases in the middle. Germline V CDR1 and CDR2: SGDLS, YYNGEE. The V gene is TRBV9, the J gene TRBJ1-2; perhaps TRBD1 as D (5 bases). Input material: blood. This clonotype was sampled from a middle-aged woman in good health. The CDR3 bases are TGTGCCAGCAGCGGGCCCAGGGTTGGCTACACCTTC. This encodes CASSGPRVGYTF.